A selection of T cell receptor beta chains follows, all from one sample in a study of EBV T-cell therapy then PD-1 blockade in nasopharyngeal carcinoma. For these receptors, no antigen is known. Here immunoSEQ multiplex PCR was the method, and the copy in TCRdb shows in-frame clones only, minus some. The sample lists roughly 21,000 clones, over 75% seen once, with roughly 29% in the top ten. The material sequenced was CD8+ T cells from blood, taken around day 65 from a patient whose treatment included autologous EBV-specific T cells and nivolumab. All receptors derive from a man aged 35 to 55 with nasopharyngeal carcinoma. CDR3s include the opening cysteine and the closing phenylalanine or tryptophan. Each record gives: D gene, clone size, J gene, V gene, CDR3 DNA, CDR3 protein. A D gene is named only where the DNA matches it firmly. The listing skips clone size in some rows; elsewhere it reads once, few, many or a size class.

>NA|NA|TRBJ1-5|TRBV9
TGTGCCAGCAGCGTAGGATCCTATAGCAATCAGCCCCAGCATTTT
CASSVGSYSNQPQHF
>TRBD1|NA|TRBJ1-5|TRBV6-5
TGTGCCAGCATCGCGCAGGGGGCCAATCAGCCCCAGCATTTT
CASIAQGANQPQHF
>TRBD2|NA|TRBJ2-1|TRBV4-2
TGTGCCAGCAGCCAAGGTAGCGGGGGCTCCTACAATGAGCAGTTCTTC
CASSQGSGGSYNEQFF
>NA|NA|TRBJ2-1|TRBV5-4
TGTGCCAGCAGCTGGGGTGGCCTTGAGCAGTTCTTC
CASSWGGLEQFF
>NA|NA|TRBJ2-7|TRBV9
TGTGCCAGCAGCGTAGCTGAAGGGTTCTCCTACGAGCAGTACTTC
CASSVAEGFSYEQYF
>NA|NA|TRBJ2-2|TRBV9
TGTGCCAGCAGCGCCCCACCCGGGGAGCTGTTTTTT
CASSAPPGELFF
>TRBD1|NA|TRBJ2-7|TRBV14
TGTGCCAGCAGCCGAAACTACATTAACCGGCAAACCGGGACAGCACCCTACGAGCAGTACTTC
CASSRNYINRQTGTAPYEQYF
>NA|once|TRBJ2-2|TRBV7-8
TGTGCCAGCAGCCCGGCCGGGGAGCTGTTTTTT
CASSPAGELFF
>NA|NA|TRBJ2-7|TRBV12-3/TRBV12-4
TGTGCCAGCACCTTTGGGGGGCTCGAGCAGTACTTC
CASTFGGLEQYF
>NA|NA|TRBJ1-2|TRBV4-2
TGTGCCAGCAGCCAAAGAAAAGATGGCTACACCTTC
CASSQRKDGYTF
>NA|NA|TRBJ2-1|TRBV10-3
TGTGCCACCGAGGGCCAAGGGGACAATGAGCAGTTCTTC
CATEGQGDNEQFF
>NA|NA|TRBJ1-4|TRBV7-6
TGTGCCAGCAGCAACAGAGGGCGGAGGGAAAAACTGTTTTTT
CASSNRGRREKLFF
>NA|NA|TRBJ2-5|TRBV9
TGTGCCAGCAGCGCGTACGGGCCACAAGAGACCCAGTACTTC
CASSAYGPQETQYF
>TRBD1|NA|TRBJ1-4|TRBV5-4
TGTGCCAGCAGCCAAGGACAGGGAGGTAATGAAAAACTGTTTTTT
CASSQGQGGNEKLFF
>NA|once|TRBJ1-1|TRBV29-1
TGCAGCGTGTTGGGGGACACTGAAGCTTTCTTT
CSVLGDTEAFF
>NA|once|TRBJ2-5|TRBV29-1
TGCAGCGTTGAGGCCGAGAAAGAGACCCAGTACTTC
CSVEAEKETQYF
>NA|few|TRBJ1-1|TRBV14
TGTGCCAGCAGCGAAGACTCATTAGCTGAAGCTTTCTTT
CASSEDSLAEAFF
>NA|NA|TRBJ2-3|TRBV7-2
TGTGCCAGCAGCTTAGAGACGGCACGGGCAGATACGCAGTATTTT
CASSLETARADTQYF
>NA|NA|TRBJ2-7|TRBV12-5
TGTGCTAGTGGCCGCGACTCTTACGAGCAGTACTTC
CASGRDSYEQYF
>NA|NA|TRBJ1-2|TRBV27
TGTGCCAGCAGTAGGATTCGGTTGGGAGCGGTAGATGGCTACACCTTC
CASSRIRLGAVDGYTF
>NA|NA|TRBJ1-6|TRBV7-9
TGTGCCGCCTCAGAGAATAATTCACCCCTCCACTTT
CAASENNSPLHF
>TRBD2|NA|TRBJ2-7|TRBV6-1
TGTGCCAGCAGTGAAACCAGCGGGGGGGCAAGCGAGCAGTACTTC
CASSETSGGASEQYF
>TRBD1|NA|TRBJ1-1|TRBV6-5
TGTGCCAGTACGGACGACAGGGTATGGGGCACTGAAGCTTTCTTT
CASTDDRVWGTEAFF
>NA|NA|TRBJ2-7|TRBV4-2
TGTGCCAGCAGCCATACCGCGGGACCATCCTACGAGCAGTACTTC
CASSHTAGPSYEQYF
>NA|NA|TRBJ2-1|TRBV12-5
TGTGCTAGTGGTTTGGGCGGCTACAATGAGCAGTTCTTC
CASGLGGYNEQFF
>TRBD2|NA|TRBJ2-1|TRBV6-4
TGTGCCAGCAGCACTAGCGGGGGGTCTAACAATGAGCAGTTCTTC
CASSTSGGSNNEQFF
>NA|NA|TRBJ1-2|TRBV7-8
TGTGCCAGCAGCCCTGGGACGGCGGGCTACACCTTC
CASSPGTAGYTF
>NA|NA|TRBJ2-1|TRBV6-2/TRBV6-3
TGTGCCAGCAGTTACCCTACCTACAATGAGCAGTTCTTC
CASSYPTYNEQFF
>TRBD1|once|TRBJ1-2|TRBV2
TGTGCCGGAACCCAGGGGGCTCTGTATGGCTACACCTTC
CAGTQGALYGYTF
>TRBD1|NA|TRBJ1-5|TRBV5-1
TGCGCCAGCAGCTTGGCACCAACAGGGGCGGGAGGCAATCAGCCCCAGCATTTT
CASSLAPTGAGGNQPQHF
>TRBD1|NA|TRBJ2-7|TRBV27
TGTGCCAGCAGTTTAAGGTACAGGGGGCCAGACTACGAGCAGTACTTC
CASSLRYRGPDYEQYF
>TRBD2|NA|TRBJ2-5|TRBV10-3
TGTGCCATCAGTGACTCAGTAGCGGGGGGCCGGATTGGGGCCCAGTACTTC
CAISDSVAGGRIGAQYF
>NA|once|TRBJ1-4|TRBV7-9
TGTGCCAGCAGGCCGACAGGCACAACTAATGAAAAACTGTTTTTT
CASRPTGTTNEKLFF
>TRBD1|NA|TRBJ1-5|TRBV6-2/TRBV6-3
TGTGCCAGCAGTTGGGGACAGGGCGGGCAGCCCCAGCATTTT
CASSWGQGGQPQHF
>NA|NA|TRBJ2-7|TRBV29-1
TGCAGCGTTGAGTATGAAGGGGCCCCCTACGAGCAGTACTTC
CSVEYEGAPYEQYF
>TRBD1|NA|TRBJ1-6|TRBV6-1
TGTGCCAGCAGTGAAGCGGGGACAGGGGGCTATTCACCCCTCCACTTT
CASSEAGTGGYSPLHF
>NA|once|TRBJ1-2|TRBV24-1
TGTGCCACCAGTGATTTCGGAGACTCTATGGGCTACACCTTC
CATSDFGDSMGYTF
>NA|NA|TRBJ2-1|TRBV30
TGTGCCTGGTCTATAGAATACACGTTTAATGAGCAGTTCTTC
CAWSIEYTFNEQFF
>NA|once|TRBJ2-2|TRBV3-1/TRBV3-2
TGTGCCAGCAGCCAAGACCCAGGGGCCCCCGCCACCGGGGAGCTGTTTTTT
CASSQDPGAPATGELFF
>NA|NA|TRBJ1-6|TRBV13
TGTGCCGGCAGCTTAGGCCTAAGTGCGGGGAAGTCACCCCTCCACTTT
CAGSLGLSAGKSPLHF
>TRBD1|NA|TRBJ2-7|TRBV7-6
TGTGCCAGCAGCATGGGACAGCAGGACGAGCAGTACTTC
CASSMGQQDEQYF
>NA|NA|TRBJ1-2|TRBV27
TGTGCCAGCAGTTTAAGACAGCAGACATATGGCTACACCTTC
CASSLRQQTYGYTF
>NA|NA|TRBJ1-3|TRBV9
TGTGCCAGCAGCGTAGGGGATTACTCTGGAAACACCATATATTTT
CASSVGDYSGNTIYF